Here is one TCR beta chain with its context. Treatment given: oral pan-JAK inhibitor, 5-10 mg twice daily. The sample originates from a study of CD8+ T cells in alopecia areata. The CDR3 loop spans 15 amino acids. Germline V CDR1 and CDR2: SGHAT, FQNNGV. Germline trimming cut 4 bases from V and 2 bases from J; bases unmatched to any gene: 8. RNA extraction was followed by reverse transcription into cDNA, which acted as the sequencing template. Generated by immunoSEQ multiplex PCR, the TCRdb table keeps only in-frame clones and is missing some. Of about 220,000 clones in the sample, under 60% were seen once.

This chain links TRBV11-2 with TRBJ2-7, with 7 bases matching TRBD1. The clonotype comes from a human donor with alopecia areata. This sample comprised CD4+ T cells sorted from blood, obtained at week 4, from a patient treated with tofacitinib. CDR3 bases: TGTGCCAGCAGCTATCGAGAGGGGGCTCCCTACGAGCAGTACTTC. Protein: CASSYREGAPYEQYF.